Sequencing of this T cell receptor (beta chain) was carried out in a study of blood T cell repertoires in COVID-19. In the study overall: Spain, Italy and the United States supplied samples that represented acute and convalescent COVID-19. T cells, B-cell-depleted T cells, or PBMCs provided the cDNA or gDNA that served as material.

Study processing details: Using reference gene primer amplification, nucleated cell counts were estimated. The data were produced by immunoSEQ multiplex PCR, yet TCRdb's version contains in-frame clones alone and is incomplete. D and trimming were read from the DNA, whereas the V and J calls and clone size are those reported in that table. The sample gives approximately 140,000 clones, about 90% of which show up once; roughly 4% is in the top ten. The clonotype was recovered from a woman aged 60-75 years with active or convalescent COVID-19. The source material was peripheral blood.

CDR3 in DNA: TGTGCCAGCAGCAACGGAATCGGGGGGTACGAGCAGTTCTTC. Translating it yields CASSNGIGGYEQFF. This chain joins TRBV21-1 and TRBJ2-1; the D segment call TRBD2 is taken from the table without a DNA check. TRBV21-1 is designated a pseudogene. The CDR3 totals 14 residues.